Listed here is a single T cell receptor beta chain. Its antigen is unknown. The data are from a study of PD-1 blockade in classical Hodgkin lymphoma. Study-level background: Nivolumab dosed at 3 mg/kg went to patients intravenously every 2 weeks. Study conclusions and caveats: Prior to therapy, complete responders displayed diversity much like that of newly diagnosed patients.

Assay: immunoSEQ multiplex PCR; the TCRdb copy retains only in-frame clones and omits some. The sample holds some 32,000 clones, around four fifths seen once. All trial patients relapsed after autologous stem cell transplantation. This clonotype originated in a human donor with classical Hodgkin lymphoma. The sample consisted of peripheral blood mononuclear cells (PBMCs), taken at baseline.

The CDR3 spells CASSFPPLGSYEQYF. CDR3 DNA sequence: TGTGCCAGCAGCTTTCCTCCGCTGGGGTCCTACGAGCAGTACTTC. The rearrangement links TRBV11-1 to TRBJ2-7; D ambiguous. Germline CDR1 and CDR2: SGHAT and FQDESV (reference sequence). Trimming stripped 3 bases from V and 1 base from J, with 13 bases between. The CDR3 has 15 residues.